This paragraph covers one T cell receptor beta chain sequence. In germline, CDR1 is MDHEN, CDR2 SYDVKM. This CDR3 has 13 amino acids. V lost 3 bases, J lost 4 bases, and 4 bases lay in between. These data come from a study of blood T cell repertoires in COVID-19. At the level of the study: PBMCs, B-cell-depleted T cells, or T cells were the source of the cDNA or gDNA that made up the material.

Generated by immunoSEQ multiplex PCR, the TCRdb table keeps only in-frame clones and is missing some. The sample lists 150,000 to 200,000 clones, approximately 88% occurring once. This TCR was recovered from a woman of 80 years or more with active or convalescent COVID-19. The chain uses TRBV28 and TRBJ2-6; D ambiguous. The specimen sequenced was peripheral blood. The CDR3 sequence is CASSFVGANVLTF. As DNA, the CDR3 is TGTGCCAGCAGTTTCGTGGGGGCCAACGTCCTGACTTTC.